The source of this TCR beta chain is a study of cytomegalovirus exposure and HLA in healthy donors. Regarding the study as a whole: It was only CMV serostatus that was available as immune exposure information. Later on, an analysis tied 15,000 to 20,000 TCR beta sequences to HLA alleles at 0.05 false discovery rate.

In regard to this clone: Its specificity is not known.

PCR amplification relied on 60 Vbeta primers (plus 13 Jbeta primers). Sequencing was performed with immunoSEQ multiplex PCR; in TCRdb, only in-frame clones are kept and a portion is missing. The specimen's table records tens of thousands of clones. With 5 bases clipped from V and 4 bases from J, the junction kept 5 bases outside the gene matches. This CDR3 is built from 13 residues. Germline assignment: CDR1 GTSNPN and CDR2 SVGIG (reference sequence). Sequencing was carried out using PBMCs. The sequence was collected from a man aged 25-45 years in good health and CMV-seropositive. V is TRBV30 and J is TRBJ1-3; 7 nucleotides match TRBD1. CDR3 DNA sequence: TGTGCCTGGGGAGGACAGGTCGGAAACACCATATATTTT. It codes for CAWGGQVGNTIYF.